Listed here are 18 T cell receptor beta chains from one sample, sequenced in a study of blood T cells in healthy people across ages (dated by TCRdb to between 2015 and 2017). The library was produced with 5' RACE. The instrument given in TCRdb is Illumina HiSeq 2500. The second PCR ran for about 6 to 12 cycles and used a J-beta primer mix along with a sample-barcoded 5' primer. TCRdb handled the public reads itself, with Q25 trimming in fastp and clone calling in MiXCR, and kept productive beta chains. Duplicate CDR3 protein sequences are folded into a single record with the most common DNA and genes. Across this sample there are about 2 million distinct CDR3 sequences, with around half seen only once. Roughly 2% of the sample goes to the ten largest clones. Sequenced material: blood. The receptor source for this set is a middle-aged woman in good health.

The V gene is TRBV20-1, the J gene TRBJ2-1, with D tentatively TRBD2 (5 bases). V was pared by 5 bases and J by 12 bases, with 17 bases between. The CDR3 is made up of 12 amino acids. CDR1 is DFQATT and CDR2 is SNEGSKA in the germline V gene (reference sequence). Here the CDR3 reads CSAGEREEGQFF. Here the CDR3 DNA reads TGCAGTGCTGGGGAACGGGAAGAGGGGCAGTTCTTC.

The chain carries TRBV24-1 and TRBJ2-1; a possible D gene is TRBD2 (5 bases). The CDR3 runs 13 residues. Trimming stripped 4 bases from V and 7 bases from J, with 10 bases between. CDR1 KGHDR and CDR2 SFDVKD come from the germline V gene. CDR3 in amino acids: CATSDPGENEQFF. CDR3 nucleotides: TGTGCCACCAGTGACCCCGGGGAGAATGAGCAGTTCTTC.

In this sample, this clonotype turned up a few times. V and J are TRBV11-1 and TRBJ2-3; no clear D. Between the trimmed V and J ends, which lost 5 bases and 6 bases, there was a span of 18 bases. Per the germline V gene, CDR1 is SGHAT and CDR2 is FQDESV (reference sequence). CDR3 length equals 15 residues. The CDR3, as DNA: TGTGCCAGCAGCATACCCTCCCAGCCACGGGATACGCAGTATTTT. Translation: CASSIPSQPRDTQYF.

V usage is TRBV2 and J usage is TRBJ1-2; D gene unclear. CDR3 length: 12 residues. Trimming stripped 11 bases from V and 2 bases from J, with 12 bases between. CDR1 SNHLY and CDR2 FYNNEI come from the germline V gene. The CDR3 sequence is CAGQPRNYGYTF. In DNA form, the CDR3 reads TGTGCCGGCCAACCCCGGAACTATGGCTACACCTTC.

The chain links TRBV20-1 to TRBJ2-1; D is unclear. The germline V gene has CDR1 DFQATT and CDR2 SNEGSKA (reference sequence). The ends were cut back, 3 bases at V and 6 bases at J, with 9 bases in the middle. The CDR3 runs to 12 residues. The CDR3 DNA reads as TGCAGTGCTAGCCTAGTGAGCAATGAGCAGTTCTTC. As protein: CSASLVSNEQFF.

This clonotype was counted a few times. This sequence joins TRBV28 and TRBJ1-6, with 8 bases identical to TRBD1. With 5 bases clipped from V and 7 bases from J, the junction kept 10 bases outside the gene matches. The germline gives CDR1 MDHEN, CDR2 SYDVKM. The CDR3 has 16 residues. Written as DNA, the CDR3 is TGTGCCAGCAGTCCGAACGACAGGGGTGGAAATTCACCCCTCCACTTT. Its protein is CASSPNDRGGNSPLHF.

The chain employs TRBV2 and TRBJ2-4; 7 bases agree with TRBD2. The last part of the DNA fits TRBJ2-7 better; the J call may be wrong. Germline V CDR1 and CDR2: SNHLY, FYNNEI. The CDR3 extends over 13 amino acids. As DNA, the CDR3 is TGTGCCAGCAGTGAGGGAGGGGTGAGCGAGCAGTACTTC. It specifies CASSEGGVSEQYF.

This clonotype occurred a few times. The gene calls are TRBV29-1 and TRBJ2-6; no reliable D call. The V and J ends lost 6 bases and 3 bases respectively, with 9 bases between them. The CDR3 runs to 13 residues. Germline assignment: CDR1 SQVTM and CDR2 ANQGSEA. This chain's CDR3 is CSVGFLGANVLTF. The CDR3 DNA follows: TGCAGCGTCGGCTTTCTTGGGGCCAACGTCCTGACTTTC.

This sequence joins TRBV4-1 and TRBJ1-6; D is unclear. Germline lookup yields CDR1 MGHRA and CDR2 YSYEKL. Trimming cost V 4 bases and J 4 bases, with 11 bases left between them. This CDR3 is built from 15 residues. Here the CDR3 reads CASSLHAAYNSPLHF. CDR3 DNA sequence: TGCGCCAGCAGCCTGCACGCGGCTTATAATTCACCCCTCCACTTT.

As concerns this clonotype: Mismatch with germline at one junction end may stem from a read error. The V gene is TRBV6-5, the J gene TRBJ2-1; D may correspond to TRBD1 or TRBD2 (5 bases each). This CDR3 is 15 amino acids long. Germline CDR1 reads MNHEY; CDR2 reads SVGAGI. CDR3 region: CASGYSTKGSYEQFF. CDR3 DNA: TGTGCCAGCGGTTACTCGACAAAGGGGAGCTACGAGCAGTTCTTC.

This clonotype was observed a single time. The chain uses TRBV5-5 and TRBJ1-1; no clear D. Per germline, CDR1 SGHKS and CDR2 YYEKEE (reference sequence). This CDR3 has 16 amino acids. V was shortened by 0 bases and J by 0 bases, with 12 bases between the two germline ends. CDR3 DNA sequence: TGTGCCAGCAGCTTGGGGGCAGGTGGATTGAACACTGAAGCTTTCTTT. Its translation: CASSLGAGGLNTEAFF.

The gene calls are TRBV25-1 and TRBJ2-3; D not resolved. The CDR3 runs to 11 residues. Germline lookup yields CDR1 MGHDK and CDR2 SYGVNS. The CDR3 loop reads CVQPRRDTQYF. The CDR3 nucleotides read TGTGTCCAGCCCCGGAGAGATACGCAGTATTTT.

This clonotype was observed at least ten times. V is TRBV7-9 and J is TRBJ2-7; 8 bases match TRBD1. Germline V CDR1 and CDR2: SEHNR, FQNEAQ (reference sequence). With 5 bases clipped from V and 3 bases from J, the junction kept 15 bases outside the gene matches. The CDR3 has 17 residues. DNA of the CDR3: TGTGCCAGCAGCCAACCCCGGGACAGGACCAACTTCTACGAGCAGTACTTC. Translation gives CASSQPRDRTNFYEQYF.

This clonotype was found a few times. The chain recombines TRBV20-1 with TRBJ2-1, with 12 bases that match TRBD2. This CDR3 has 17 amino acids. After removal of 3 bases from V and 9 bases from J, the junction contained 15 bases not matched to a gene. CDR1 is DFQATT, CDR2 SNEGSKA, per germline (reference sequence). The CDR3 sequence is CSASRPGSSGGAGEQFF. Here the CDR3 DNA reads TGCAGTGCTAGCCGACCTGGCTCTAGCGGGGGGGCCGGTGAGCAGTTCTTC.

This sequence joins TRBV20-1 and TRBJ1-4; no definite D call. Trimming stripped 0 bases from V and 4 bases from J, with 15 bases between. Per germline, CDR1 DFQATT and CDR2 SNEGSKA (reference sequence). This CDR3 spans 16 amino acids. The CDR3 protein is CSARDLGGSLNEKLFF. The CDR3 DNA follows: TGCAGTGCTAGAGATCTGGGTGGTTCCCTTAATGAAAAACTGTTTTTT.

The chain has TRBV6-6 and TRBJ2-3; D might be TRBD1 (5 bases). V shed 2 bases and J shed 9 bases, with 9 bases lying between them. Germline V gene data show CDR1 as MNHNY and CDR2 as SVGAGI (reference sequence). This CDR3 is built from 12 residues. The CDR3: CASSYDSGTQYF. CDR3 bases: TGTGCCAGCAGTTACGATTCAGGGACGCAGTATTTT.

This chain connects TRBV6-5 to TRBJ2-3; no definite D call. CDR1 and CDR2 from the germline V gene are MNHEY and SVGAGI. CDR3 size: 14 residues. Deletions cut 2 bases from V and 3 bases from J, with 9 bases between. CDR3 region: CASSYQLHTDTQYF. Written as DNA, the CDR3 is TGTGCCAGCAGTTACCAGCTCCATACAGATACGCAGTATTTT.

The chain is built from TRBV28 and TRBJ2-1; D is unclear. Germline V CDR1 and CDR2: MDHEN, SYDVKM. The V and J ends lost 5 bases and 3 bases respectively, with 17 bases between them. The CDR3 totals 16 residues. CDR3 residues: CASSQRLGFGYNEQFF. CDR3 sequence (DNA): TGTGCCAGCAGTCAACGTTTGGGGTTTGGCTACAATGAGCAGTTCTTC.